Given below is one T cell receptor (beta chain) in context. These data are taken from a study of technical replicates of blood from several donors. Method: immunoSEQ multiplex PCR; TCRdb's copy keeps in-frame clones and lacks some. The table lists about 90,000 clones, around 92% of them singletons. The V segment lost 5 bases and the J segment 5 bases; nucleotides outside the gene matches: 6. Looked up from germline, CDR1 is SNHLY and CDR2 is FYNNEI. The CDR3 is made up of 15 amino acids. This receptor was taken from a human donor in good health. The chain recombines TRBV2 with TRBJ2-7, with 13 bases fitting TRBD2. Sequenced: T cells isolated from PBMCs. The CDR3 loop is CASSILAGGIDEQYF. As DNA, the CDR3 is TGTGCCAGCAGTATACTAGCGGGGGGGATTGACGAGCAGTACTTC.